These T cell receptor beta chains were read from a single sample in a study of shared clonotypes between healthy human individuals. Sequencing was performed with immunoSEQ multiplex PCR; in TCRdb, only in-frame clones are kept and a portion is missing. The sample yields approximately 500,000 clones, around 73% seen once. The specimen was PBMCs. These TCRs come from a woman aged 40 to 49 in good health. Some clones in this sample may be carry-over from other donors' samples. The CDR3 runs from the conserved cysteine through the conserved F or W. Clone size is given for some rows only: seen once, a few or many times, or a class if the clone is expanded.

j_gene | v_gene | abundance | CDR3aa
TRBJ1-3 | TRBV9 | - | CASSVDSRSGNTIYF
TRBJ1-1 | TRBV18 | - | CASSPPWGGRYTEAFF
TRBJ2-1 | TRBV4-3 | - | CASSQDPEASGRVNEQFF
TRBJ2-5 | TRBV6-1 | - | CASKSGGRETQYF
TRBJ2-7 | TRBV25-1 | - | CASSRSGTSGYEQYF
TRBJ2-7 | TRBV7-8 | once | CASSAPRAGGAYEQYF
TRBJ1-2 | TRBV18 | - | CASSPEGGGRVYGYTF
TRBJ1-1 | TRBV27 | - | CASSIKGNTEAFF
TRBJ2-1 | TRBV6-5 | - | CASSPIAASYNEQFF
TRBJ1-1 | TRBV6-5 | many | CASRQGSAEAFF
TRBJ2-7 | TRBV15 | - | CATSRAWGGGSYEQYF
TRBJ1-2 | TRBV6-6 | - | CASRAAYGYTF
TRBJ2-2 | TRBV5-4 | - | CASSPGPNSGGELFF
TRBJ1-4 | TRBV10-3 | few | CAISERGERANEKLFF
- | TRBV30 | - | CAWSVQYEQYF
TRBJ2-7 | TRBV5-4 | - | CASRPWGRATYEQYF
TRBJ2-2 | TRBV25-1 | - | CASSESAGTGNTGELFF
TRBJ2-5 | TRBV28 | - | CASREGLAGGWGETQYF
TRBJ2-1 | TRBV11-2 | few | CASSLGTSGDEQFF
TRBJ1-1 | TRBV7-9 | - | CASRLGTGTEAFF
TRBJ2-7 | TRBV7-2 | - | CASSLARGEYEQYF
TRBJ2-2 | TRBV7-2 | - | CASSLALGDTGELFF
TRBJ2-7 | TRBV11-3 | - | CASWIFDGTYEQYF
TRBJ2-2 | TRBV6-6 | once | CASSDSSGNTGELFF
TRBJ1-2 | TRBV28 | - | CASLSGGRRGYTF
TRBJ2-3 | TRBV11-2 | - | CASSSAKSGRSTDTQYF
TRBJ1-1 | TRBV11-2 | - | CASSLEGTVEAFF
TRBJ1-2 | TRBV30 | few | CAWRETGGGYTF
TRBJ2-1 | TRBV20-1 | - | CSAQNYNEQFF
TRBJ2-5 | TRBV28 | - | CASSSIGVRETQYF
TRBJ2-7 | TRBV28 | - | CASSPSEGLYEQYF
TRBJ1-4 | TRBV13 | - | CASSLTLGEKLFF
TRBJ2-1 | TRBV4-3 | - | CASSQEFLFNEQFF
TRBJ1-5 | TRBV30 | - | CASGQGNNQPQHF
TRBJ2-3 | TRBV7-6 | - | CASSSGPDGDTQYF
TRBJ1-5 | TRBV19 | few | CASSIDLRREQPQHF
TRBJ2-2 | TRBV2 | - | CASSDFWAPGGPGELFF
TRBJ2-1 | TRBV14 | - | CASSQGSYASGGNEQFF
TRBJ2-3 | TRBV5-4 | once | CASSRLAGWGTDTQYF
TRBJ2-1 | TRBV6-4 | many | CASTRRAGAGDEQFF